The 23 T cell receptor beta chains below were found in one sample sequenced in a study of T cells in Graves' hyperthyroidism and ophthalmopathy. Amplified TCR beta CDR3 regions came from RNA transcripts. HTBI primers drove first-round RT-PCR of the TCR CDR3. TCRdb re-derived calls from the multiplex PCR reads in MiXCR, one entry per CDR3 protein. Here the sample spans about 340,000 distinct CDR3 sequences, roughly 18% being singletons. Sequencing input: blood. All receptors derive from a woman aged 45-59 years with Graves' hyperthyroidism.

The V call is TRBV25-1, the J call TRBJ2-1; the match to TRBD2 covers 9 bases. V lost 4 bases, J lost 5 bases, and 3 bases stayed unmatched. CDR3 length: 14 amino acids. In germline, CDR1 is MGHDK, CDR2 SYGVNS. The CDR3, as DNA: TGTGCCAGCAGTGCACTAGCGGGTAACAATGAGCAGTTCTTC. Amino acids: CASSALAGNNEQFF.

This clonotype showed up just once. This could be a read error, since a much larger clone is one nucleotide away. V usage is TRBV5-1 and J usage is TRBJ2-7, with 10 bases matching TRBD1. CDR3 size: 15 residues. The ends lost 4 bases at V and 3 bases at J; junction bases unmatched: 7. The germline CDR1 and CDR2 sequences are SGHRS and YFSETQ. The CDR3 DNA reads TGCGCCAGCAGCCCGGGACAGGGGAATAACTACGAGCAGTACTTC. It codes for CASSPGQGNNYEQYF. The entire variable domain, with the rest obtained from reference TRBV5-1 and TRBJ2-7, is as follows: KAGVTQTPRYLIKTRGQQVTLSCSPISGHRSVSWYQQTPGQGLQFLFEYFSETQRNKGNFPGRFSGRQFSNSRSEMNVSTLELGDSALYLCASSPGQGNNYEQYFGPGTRLTVT.

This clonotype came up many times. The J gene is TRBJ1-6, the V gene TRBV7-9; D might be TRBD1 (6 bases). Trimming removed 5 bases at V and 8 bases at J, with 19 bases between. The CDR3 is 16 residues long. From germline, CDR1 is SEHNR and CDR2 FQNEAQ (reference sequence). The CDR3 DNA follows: TGTGCCAGCAGCCACCGACAGGCTCCTTTGGATTCACCCCTCCACTTT. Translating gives CASSHRQAPLDSPLHF.

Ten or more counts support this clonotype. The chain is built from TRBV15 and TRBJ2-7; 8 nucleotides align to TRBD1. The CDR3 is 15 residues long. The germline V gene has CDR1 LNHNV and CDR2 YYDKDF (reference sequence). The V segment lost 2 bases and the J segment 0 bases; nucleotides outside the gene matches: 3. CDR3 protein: CATSRPGQDSYEQYF. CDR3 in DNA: TGTGCCACCAGCAGACCGGGACAGGACTCCTACGAGCAGTACTTC. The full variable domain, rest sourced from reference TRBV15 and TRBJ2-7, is DAMVIQNPRYQVTQFGKPVTLSCSQTLNHNVMYWYQQKSSQAPKLLFHYYDKDFNNEADTPDNFQSRRPNTSFCFLDIRSPGLGDTAMYLCATSRPGQDSYEQYFGPGTRLTVT.

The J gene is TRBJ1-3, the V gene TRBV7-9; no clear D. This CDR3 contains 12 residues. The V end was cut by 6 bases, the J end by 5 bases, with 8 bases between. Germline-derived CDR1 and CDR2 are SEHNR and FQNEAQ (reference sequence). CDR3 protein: CASSFSRNTIYF. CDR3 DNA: TGTGCCAGCAGTTTCAGCCGAAACACCATATATTTT.

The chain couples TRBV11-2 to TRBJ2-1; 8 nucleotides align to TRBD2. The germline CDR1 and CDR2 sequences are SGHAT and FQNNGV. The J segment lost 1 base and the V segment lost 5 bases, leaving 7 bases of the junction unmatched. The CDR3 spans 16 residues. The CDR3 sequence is CASSPLAGPSYNEQFF. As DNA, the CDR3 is TGTGCCAGCAGCCCTTTAGCGGGGCCATCCTACAATGAGCAGTTCTTC.

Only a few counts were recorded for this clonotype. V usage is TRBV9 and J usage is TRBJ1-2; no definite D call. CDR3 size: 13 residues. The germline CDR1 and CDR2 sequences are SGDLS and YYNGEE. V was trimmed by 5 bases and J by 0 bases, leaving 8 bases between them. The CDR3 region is CASRPQSNYGYTF. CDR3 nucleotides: TGTGCCAGCAGGCCGCAATCTAACTATGGCTACACCTTC. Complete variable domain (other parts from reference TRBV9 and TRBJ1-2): DSGVTQTPKHLITATGQRVTLRCSPRSGDLSVYWYQQSLDQGLQFLIQYYNGEERAKGNILERFSAQQFPDLHSELNLSSLELGDSALYFCASRPQSNYGYTFGSGTRLTVV.

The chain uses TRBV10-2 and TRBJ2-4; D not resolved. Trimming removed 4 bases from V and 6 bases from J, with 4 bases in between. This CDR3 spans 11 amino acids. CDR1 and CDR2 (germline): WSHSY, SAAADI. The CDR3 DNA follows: TGCGCCAGCAGTGGGGGAAACATTCAGTACTTC. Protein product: CASSGGNIQYF.

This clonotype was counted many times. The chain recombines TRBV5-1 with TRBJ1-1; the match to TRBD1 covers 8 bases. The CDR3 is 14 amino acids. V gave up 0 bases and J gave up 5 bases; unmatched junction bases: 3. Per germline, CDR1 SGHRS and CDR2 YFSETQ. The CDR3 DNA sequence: TGCGCCAGCAGCTTGGGGACAGGGAATACTGAAGCTTTCTTT. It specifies CASSLGTGNTEAFF.

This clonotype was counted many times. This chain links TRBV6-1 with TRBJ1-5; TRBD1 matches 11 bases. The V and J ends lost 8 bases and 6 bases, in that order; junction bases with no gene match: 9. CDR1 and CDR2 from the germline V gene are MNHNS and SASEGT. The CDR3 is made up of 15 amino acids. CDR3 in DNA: TGTGCCAGCCGCTTCGGGACAGGGGGGCTTCAGCCCCAGCATTTT. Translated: CASRFGTGGLQPQHF.

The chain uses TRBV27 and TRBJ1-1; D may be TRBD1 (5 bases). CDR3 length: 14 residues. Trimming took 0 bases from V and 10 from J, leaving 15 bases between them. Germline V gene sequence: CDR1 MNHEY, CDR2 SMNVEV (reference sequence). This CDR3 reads CASSLSFQGAAAFF. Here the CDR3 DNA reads TGTGCCAGCAGTTTATCGTTCCAGGGCGCCGCAGCTTTCTTT.

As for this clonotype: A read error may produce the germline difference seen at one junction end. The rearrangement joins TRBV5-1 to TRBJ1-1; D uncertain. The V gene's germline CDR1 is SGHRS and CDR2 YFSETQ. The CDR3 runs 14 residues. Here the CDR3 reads CASSLLGQNTEAFF. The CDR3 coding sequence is TGTGCCAGCAGCTTACTGGGTCAGAACACTGAAGCTTTCTTT.

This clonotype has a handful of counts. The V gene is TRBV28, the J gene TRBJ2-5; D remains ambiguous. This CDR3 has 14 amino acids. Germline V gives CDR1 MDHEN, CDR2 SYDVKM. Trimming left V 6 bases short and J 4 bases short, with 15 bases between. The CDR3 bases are TGTGCCAGCAGCCTTAGGGCCACGGGAGAGACCCAGTACTTC. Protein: CASSLRATGETQYF.

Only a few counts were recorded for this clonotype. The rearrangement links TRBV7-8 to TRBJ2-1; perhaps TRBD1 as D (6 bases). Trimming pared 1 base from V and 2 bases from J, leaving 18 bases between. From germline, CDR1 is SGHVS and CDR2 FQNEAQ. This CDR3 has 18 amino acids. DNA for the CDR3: TGTGCCAGCAGCTTAGTGCCCAGGGGTGTAGAAGCCTACAATGAGCAGTTCTTC. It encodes CASSLVPRGVEAYNEQFF.

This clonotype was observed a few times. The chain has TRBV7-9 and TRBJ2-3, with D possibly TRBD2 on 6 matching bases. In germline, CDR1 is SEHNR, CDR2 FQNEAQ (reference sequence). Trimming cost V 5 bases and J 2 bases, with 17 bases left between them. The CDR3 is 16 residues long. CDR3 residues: CASSPQAGRTTDTQYF. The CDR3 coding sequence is TGTGCCAGCAGCCCGCAAGCGGGTCGAACCACAGATACGCAGTATTTT. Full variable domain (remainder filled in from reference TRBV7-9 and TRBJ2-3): DTGVSQNPRHKITKRGQNVTFRCDPISEHNRLYWYRQTLGQGPEFLTYFQNEAQLEKSRLLSDRFSAERPKGSFSTLEIQRTEQGDSAMYLCASSPQAGRTTDTQYFGPGTRLTVL.

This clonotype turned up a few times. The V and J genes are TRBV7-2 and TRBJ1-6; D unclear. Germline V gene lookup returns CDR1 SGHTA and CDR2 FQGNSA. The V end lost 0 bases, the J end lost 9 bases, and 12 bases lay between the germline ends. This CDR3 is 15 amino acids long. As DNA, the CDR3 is TGTGCCAGCAGCTTAGCGCGGGCCTCAATTTCACCCCTCCACTTT. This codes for CASSLARASISPLHF.

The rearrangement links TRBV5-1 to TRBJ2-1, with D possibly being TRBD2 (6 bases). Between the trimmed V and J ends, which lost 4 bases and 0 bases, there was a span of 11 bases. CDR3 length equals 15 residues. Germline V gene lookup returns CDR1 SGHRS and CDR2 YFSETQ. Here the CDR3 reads CASSATEGSYNEQFF. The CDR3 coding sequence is TGCGCCAGCAGCGCGACGGAGGGCTCCTACAATGAGCAGTTCTTC.

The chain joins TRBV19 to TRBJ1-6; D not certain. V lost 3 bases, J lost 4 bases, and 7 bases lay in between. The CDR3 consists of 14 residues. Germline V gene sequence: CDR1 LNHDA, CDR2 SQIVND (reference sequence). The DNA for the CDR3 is TGTGCCAGTAGTATCTCGGAGTATAATTCACCCCTCCACTTT. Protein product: CASSISEYNSPLHF.

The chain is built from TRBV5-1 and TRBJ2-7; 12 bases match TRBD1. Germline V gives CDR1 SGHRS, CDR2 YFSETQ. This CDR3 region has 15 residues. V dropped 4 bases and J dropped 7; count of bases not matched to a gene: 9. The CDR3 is CASSPGTGGAGEQYV. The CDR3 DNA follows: TGCGCCAGCAGCCCCGGGACAGGGGGCGCGGGGGAGCAGTACGTC.

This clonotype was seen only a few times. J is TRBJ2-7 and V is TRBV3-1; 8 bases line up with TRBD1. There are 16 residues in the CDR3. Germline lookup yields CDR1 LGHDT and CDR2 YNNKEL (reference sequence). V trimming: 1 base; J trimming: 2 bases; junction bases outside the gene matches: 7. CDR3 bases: TGTGCCAGCAGCCAAGGCAGGACAGGGTTAACCTACGAGCAGTACTTC. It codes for CASSQGRTGLTYEQYF.

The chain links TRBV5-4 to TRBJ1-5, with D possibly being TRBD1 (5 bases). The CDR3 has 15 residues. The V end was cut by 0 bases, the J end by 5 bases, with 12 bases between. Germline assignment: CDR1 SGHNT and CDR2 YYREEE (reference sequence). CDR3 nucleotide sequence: TGTGCCAGCAGCTTGGCAGGGCAGTTAGATCAGCCCCAGCATTTT. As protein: CASSLAGQLDQPQHF.

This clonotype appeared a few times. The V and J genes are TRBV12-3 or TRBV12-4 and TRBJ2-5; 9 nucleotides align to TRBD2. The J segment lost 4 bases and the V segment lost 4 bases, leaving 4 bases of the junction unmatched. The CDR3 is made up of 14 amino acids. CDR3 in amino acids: CASSWAGGGETQYF. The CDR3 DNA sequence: TGTGCCAGCAGTTGGGCGGGAGGGGGAGAGACCCAGTACTTC.

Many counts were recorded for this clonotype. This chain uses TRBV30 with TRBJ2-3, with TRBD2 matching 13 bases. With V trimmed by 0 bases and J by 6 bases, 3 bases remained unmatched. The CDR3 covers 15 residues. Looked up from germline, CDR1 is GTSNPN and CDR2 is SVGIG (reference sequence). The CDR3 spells CAWSVLAGGHDTQYF. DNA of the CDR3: TGTGCCTGGAGTGTACTAGCGGGGGGGCATGATACGCAGTATTTT.